The present T cell receptor beta chain was sequenced within a study of blood T cell repertoires in COVID-19. Study-level background: COVID-19 samples collected from the United States, Italy and Spain covered acute and convalescent phases.

Authors' methods: Quantification of nucleated cells was approximated via reference gene primer amplification. Method: immunoSEQ multiplex PCR; TCRdb's copy keeps in-frame clones and lacks some. V, J and clone size are taken as reported in that table, and D and trimming were inferred from the DNA itself. The sample records 95,000 to 100,000 clones, around 87% being singletons. The clonotype was recovered from a woman aged 25 to 39 with acute or convalescent COVID-19. Sequenced material: peripheral blood.

The CDR3: CASSASSYEQYF. The CDR3 DNA follows: TGTGCCAGCAGCGCTAGCTCCTACGAGCAGTACTTC. The chain links TRBV5-5 to TRBJ2-7; D not resolved. This CDR3 has 12 amino acids. The germline V and J ends were trimmed by 4 bases and 0 bases, with 5 bases remaining between them. Germline loops: CDR1 SGHKS, CDR2 YYEKEE (reference sequence).